This T cell receptor (beta chain) was observed in a study of blood T cell repertoires in COVID-19. The CDR3 length is 14 residues. V was pared by 2 bases and J by 6 bases, with 4 bases of the junction left unmatched. Germline CDR1 is MNHEY and CDR2 is SVGEGT. Profiling relied on immunoSEQ multiplex PCR, and the TCRdb table lists in-frame clones only, not all of them. The sample records about 310,000 clones, roughly 84% being singletons. The V call is TRBV6-2 or TRBV6-3, the J call TRBJ2-3; 8 nucleotides align to TRBD1. Input material: peripheral blood. The receptor's source is a man in his fifties with active or convalescent COVID-19. CDR3 sequence (DNA): TGTGCCAGCAGTTACCCAGGGGGCGGCGATACGCAGTATTTT. It yields the protein CASSYPGGGDTQYF.